One and the same sample provided the 27 T cell receptor beta chains below, sequenced in a study of shared clonotypes between healthy human individuals. Assay used: immunoSEQ multiplex PCR; TCRdb lists only in-frame clones, some missing. The repertoire holds about 990,000 clones, roughly 74% seen once, with around 0.6% in the top ten. Sequencing was performed on memory CD4+ T cells from PBMCs. Subset in this sample: CD45RA-negative fraction. Receptor source: a man between 18 and 35 years old in good health. Some clones in this sample may be carry-over from other donors' samples.

This clone showed up just once. This rearrangement joins TRBV6-4 to TRBJ2-7; TRBD1 matches 7 bases. The CDR3 covers 15 residues. CDR1 and CDR2 from the germline V gene are MRHNA and SNTAGT. Trimming took 3 bases from V and 3 from J; bases not matched to a gene: 8. CDR3 loop: CASSESVTGRYEQYF. The DNA for the CDR3 is TGTGCCAGCAGTGAGTCGGTGACAGGGCGCTACGAGCAGTACTTC.

V gene TRBV5-4 combines with J gene TRBJ1-3; D not certain. CDR1 is SGHNT, CDR2 YYREEE, per germline (reference sequence). V shed 0 bases and J shed 0 bases, with 4 bases lying between them. This CDR3 is built from 14 residues. CDR3 nucleotides: TGTGCCAGCAGCTTGGAGATCTCTGGAAACACCATATATTTT. As protein: CASSLEISGNTIYF.

This rearrangement joins TRBV7-9 to TRBJ1-5, with a weak D call TRBD1 (6 bases). The germline V gene has CDR1 SEHNR and CDR2 FQNEAQ (reference sequence). The V and J ends lost 6 bases and 0 bases respectively, with 24 bases between them. The CDR3 is 19 residues long. The CDR3 nucleotides are TGTGCCAGCAGAATTCCGGGACACCAAACATGGGGTAGCAATCAGCCCCAGCATTTT. Its translation: CASRIPGHQTWGSNQPQHF.

The chain recombines TRBV2 with TRBJ2-2; D is undetermined. Germline V lookup: CDR1 SNHLY, CDR2 FYNNEI. The CDR3 totals 16 residues. Trimming pared 2 bases from V and 2 bases from J, leaving 12 bases between. The CDR3 is CASSELGPHNTGELFF. In DNA form, the CDR3 reads TGTGCCAGCAGTGAATTGGGCCCCCACAACACCGGGGAGCTGTTTTTT.

The chain has TRBV28 and TRBJ1-2; TRBD1 matches 10 bases. The trim removed 6 bases at V and 8 bases at J, leaving 12 bases unmatched. The CDR3 runs to 15 residues. Germline V lookup: CDR1 MDHEN, CDR2 SYDVKM. DNA of the CDR3: TGTGCCAGCAGGGGATCGGACAGGGGGTATTTCGGCTACACCTTC. Its translation is CASRGSDRGYFGYTF.

The chain uses TRBV11-2 and TRBJ2-1; 13 bases match TRBD2. The germline CDR1 and CDR2 sequences are SGHAT and FQNNGV. The junction had 8 bases not matched to a gene; V was cut back by 8 bases and J by 7 bases. The CDR3 is made up of 15 amino acids. CDR3: CASRLGTSGINEQFF. The CDR3 nucleotides are TGTGCCAGCCGTTTAGGGACTAGCGGGATTAATGAGCAGTTCTTC.

This chain uses TRBV9 with TRBJ1-5; D remains unclear. V lost 0 bases and J lost 7, with 14 bases in between. CDR3 length: 15 residues. Germline V gene lookup returns CDR1 SGDLS and CDR2 YYNGEE. CDR3 residues: CASSVATGLGQPQHF. In DNA, the CDR3 is TGTGCCAGCAGCGTAGCTACCGGCCTCGGCCAGCCCCAGCATTTT.

As to this clone: A junction end diverges from the germline sequence, so it may reflect a read error. Distinct nucleotide sequences in the sample also encode this CDR3. The chain is built from TRBV4-1 and TRBJ2-2, with 10 bases that match TRBD2. Looked up from germline, CDR1 is MGHRA and CDR2 is YSYEKL. This CDR3 region has 16 residues. CDR3 DNA: TGCGCTAGCAGCCATCCTAGCGGGAGCGGTACCGGGGAGCTGTTTTTC. Protein sequence: CASSHPSGSGTGELFF.

The chain has TRBV6-5 and TRBJ2-7; 9 positions agree with TRBD1. CDR1 MNHEY and CDR2 SVGAGI come from the germline V gene. The trim removed 6 bases at V and 6 bases at J, leaving 6 bases unmatched. The length of the CDR3 is 13 residues. CDR3 sequence: CASRRDRGGEQYF. The CDR3 DNA reads as TGTGCCAGCAGGCGTGACAGGGGGGGCGAGCAGTACTTC.

The CDR3 DNA is TGTGCCAGCTCCCCGGACAGGGGCAACACCGGGGAGCTGTTTTTT. Its translation is CASSPDRGNTGELFF. The chain couples TRBV18 to TRBJ2-2; TRBD1 matches 9 bases. CDR3 size: 15 residues. Germline V gives CDR1 KGHSH, CDR2 LQKENI. V shed 6 bases and J 2 bases; nucleotides not matched to a gene: 4.

The CDR3 DNA reads as TGTGCCATCAGTTTCGTAAACGAAGCGGGAGTTGAGCAGTTCTTC. Residues: CAISFVNEAGVEQFF. This chain connects TRBV10-3 to TRBJ2-1, with 8 bases fitting TRBD2. V lost 5 bases and J lost 9; bases outside the gene matches: 12. The CDR3 spans 15 residues. Germline CDR1 and CDR2: ENHRY and SYGVKD.

Turning to this clone: This same CDR3 is encoded by further DNA sequences in the sample. The V gene is TRBV2, the J gene TRBJ2-7; D is unresolved. V was shortened by 6 bases and J by 1 base, with 7 bases between the two germline ends. Germline lookup yields CDR1 SNHLY and CDR2 FYNNEI. CDR3 length: 12 amino acids. The CDR3 DNA reads TGTGCCAGCAGGGAACAGTCCTACGAGCAGTACTTC. Amino acids: CASREQSYEQYF.

The rearrangement links TRBV7-9 to TRBJ2-1; 7 bases line up with TRBD2. The germline V gene encodes CDR1 SEHNR and CDR2 FQNEAQ (reference sequence). The CDR3 consists of 16 residues. The junction had 11 bases not matched to a gene; V was cut back by 6 bases and J by 3 bases. The DNA of the CDR3 is TGTGCCAGCAGGTCAGTCGGGGGAGGGAACTACAATGAGCAGTTCTTC. It is translated as CASRSVGGGNYNEQFF.

About this clone: The same CDR3 can be traced to other DNA sequences in this sample. This sequence joins TRBV5-1 and TRBJ2-6; no reliable D call. CDR1 and CDR2 from the germline V gene are SGHRS and YFSETQ. The CDR3 totals 15 residues. The ends were cut back, 0 bases at V and 1 base at J, with 5 bases in the middle. CDR3 residues: CASSLGGSGANVLTF. CDR3 coding DNA: TGCGCCAGCAGCTTGGGCGGTTCTGGGGCCAACGTCCTGACTTTC.

The rearrangement links TRBV10-3 to TRBJ1-4; D uncertain. The CDR3 contains 16 residues. Trimming removed 0 bases from V and 8 bases from J, with 16 bases in between. Germline V gene sequence: CDR1 ENHRY, CDR2 SYGVKD. CDR3 bases: TGTGCCATCAGTGAGTCCCGCGCGGCGGTAGGGGAAAAACTGTTTTTT. Translation gives CAISESRAAVGEKLFF.

The CDR3: CASSPRGGLDEAFF. The CDR3 DNA follows: TGTGCCAGCAGCCCTCGGGGGGGGCTTGATGAAGCTTTCTTT. The V gene is TRBV9, the J gene TRBJ1-1; tentatively, D is TRBD1 (6 bases). In germline, CDR1 is SGDLS, CDR2 YYNGEE. Trimming shortened V by 4 bases and J by 7 bases, and 17 bases separated the two germline ends. CDR3 size: 14 residues. Using reference TRBV9 and TRBJ1-1 for the parts outside the CDR3, the full variable domain is DSGVTQTPKHLITATGQRVTLRCSPRSGDLSVYWYQQSLDQGLQFLIQYYNGEERAKGNILERFSAQQFPDLHSELNLSSLELGDSALYFCASSPRGGLDEAFFGQGTRLTVV.

This chain uses TRBV19 with TRBJ1-2; 10 nucleotides match TRBD1. The CDR3 spans 15 residues. Germline V gene lookup returns CDR1 LNHDA and CDR2 SQIVND (reference sequence). V lost 1 base, J lost 4 bases, and 3 bases stayed unmatched. The CDR3 loop is CASSIATGGTYGYTF. The DNA for the CDR3 is TGTGCCAGTAGTATAGCGACAGGGGGCACCTATGGCTACACCTTC. Supplemented by reference TRBV19 and TRBJ1-2, the full variable domain reads DGGITQSPKYLFRKEGQNVTLSCEQNLNHDAMYWYRQDPGQGLRLIYYSQIVNDFQKGDIAEGYSVSREKKESFPLTVTSAQKNPTAFYLCASSIATGGTYGYTFGSGTRLTVV.

V usage is TRBV6-1 and J usage is TRBJ1-1, with D unclear. Trimming cost V 8 bases and J 5 bases, with 15 bases left between them. From germline, CDR1 is MNHNS and CDR2 SASEGT. The CDR3 is made up of 13 amino acids. CDR3 sequence (DNA): TGTGCCAGCCCAGCCCCGTCAGGTACTGAAGCTTTCTTT. Protein sequence: CASPAPSGTEAFF.

This clone was detected ten times or more. This chain joins TRBV5-5 and TRBJ2-7; TRBD1 aligns across 11 bases. Germline CDR1 is SGHKS and CDR2 is YYEKEE (reference sequence). The V segment lost 1 base and the J segment 6 bases; nucleotides outside the gene matches: 3. The CDR3 is 14 amino acids. The CDR3 reads CASSLWTGGAEQYF. CDR3 coding DNA: TGTGCCAGCAGCTTGTGGACAGGGGGCGCCGAGCAGTACTTC.

The chain carries TRBV6-1 and TRBJ2-1; 7 bases map to TRBD2. The V gene end was trimmed by 1 base and the J gene end by 7 bases; junction bases not matched to a gene: 10. CDR1 MNHNS and CDR2 SASEGT come from the germline V gene. There are 16 residues in the CDR3. The CDR3 nucleotides are TGTGCCAGCAGTGAAGTGGCGGGAGCGGGTTGGAATGAGCAGTTCTTC. Translation: CASSEVAGAGWNEQFF.

CDR3 residues: CASSFNRGRGSTNEKLFF. CDR3 coding DNA: TGTGCCAGCAGCTTTAATCGGGGAAGGGGGTCAACTAATGAAAAACTGTTTTTT. The rearrangement links TRBV11-2 to TRBJ1-4; weak D call: TRBD1 (6 bases). The germline V gene has CDR1 SGHAT and CDR2 FQNNGV. The CDR3 consists of 18 residues. V was shortened by 3 bases and J by 0 bases, with 17 bases between the two germline ends.

The rearrangement joins TRBV19 to TRBJ2-7, with D maybe TRBD2 (6 bases). The V gene lost 5 bases and the J gene lost 4 bases, with 15 bases spanning the gap. CDR3 size: 14 residues. Per the germline V gene, CDR1 is LNHDA and CDR2 is SQIVND (reference sequence). The CDR3 here is CASSFQGGAYEQYF. The DNA of the CDR3 is TGTGCCAGTAGTTTTCAGGGAGGCGCTTACGAGCAGTACTTC.

The chain carries TRBV30 and TRBJ2-3; TRBD2 aligns across 7 bases. In germline, CDR1 is GTSNPN, CDR2 SVGIG (reference sequence). Trimming removed 1 base from V and 3 bases from J; junction bases left unmatched: 7. CDR3 length equals 15 residues. The CDR3 sequence: CAWSGGGRMTDTQYF. The CDR3 DNA sequence: TGTGCCTGGAGTGGGGGCGGGAGAATGACAGATACGCAGTATTTT.

This clone appeared a few times. This chain links TRBV29-1 with TRBJ2-5; 10 bases map to TRBD2. Germline loops: CDR1 SQVTM, CDR2 ANQGSEA. With 5 bases clipped from V and 3 bases from J, the junction kept 3 bases outside the gene matches. There are 13 residues in the CDR3. The CDR3 nucleotides are TGCAGCGTTTCCGGGACTAGCGAAGAGACCCAGTACTTC. Translating it yields CSVSGTSEETQYF.

The rearrangement joins TRBV4-1 to TRBJ2-1; 7 nucleotides align to TRBD2. V lost 7 bases and J lost 7; bases outside the gene matches: 10. Germline CDR1 and CDR2: MGHRA and YSYEKL. This CDR3 comprises 14 residues. This CDR3 is CASNFPGGSNEQFF. The CDR3, as DNA: TGCGCCAGCAACTTTCCGGGGGGATCGAATGAGCAGTTCTTC.

V gene TRBV6-6 combines with J gene TRBJ1-5; no reliable D call. CDR1 MNHNY and CDR2 SVGAGI come from the germline V gene (reference sequence). The ends were cut back, 4 bases at V and 4 bases at J, with 14 bases in the middle. This CDR3 contains 15 residues. CDR3 region: CASSSPPIGNQPQHF. CDR3 in DNA: TGTGCCAGCAGTTCGCCTCCGATCGGAAATCAGCCCCAGCATTTT.

The V gene is TRBV28, the J gene TRBJ2-1, with 10 bases lining up with TRBD2. The CDR3 loop spans 15 amino acids. Germline V gives CDR1 MDHEN, CDR2 SYDVKM. The V segment lost 5 bases and the J segment 4 bases; nucleotides outside the gene matches: 5. In DNA, the CDR3 is TGTGCCAGCAGTGAAGGGACTAGCGTTTACAATGAGCAGTTCTTC. Protein sequence: CASSEGTSVYNEQFF.